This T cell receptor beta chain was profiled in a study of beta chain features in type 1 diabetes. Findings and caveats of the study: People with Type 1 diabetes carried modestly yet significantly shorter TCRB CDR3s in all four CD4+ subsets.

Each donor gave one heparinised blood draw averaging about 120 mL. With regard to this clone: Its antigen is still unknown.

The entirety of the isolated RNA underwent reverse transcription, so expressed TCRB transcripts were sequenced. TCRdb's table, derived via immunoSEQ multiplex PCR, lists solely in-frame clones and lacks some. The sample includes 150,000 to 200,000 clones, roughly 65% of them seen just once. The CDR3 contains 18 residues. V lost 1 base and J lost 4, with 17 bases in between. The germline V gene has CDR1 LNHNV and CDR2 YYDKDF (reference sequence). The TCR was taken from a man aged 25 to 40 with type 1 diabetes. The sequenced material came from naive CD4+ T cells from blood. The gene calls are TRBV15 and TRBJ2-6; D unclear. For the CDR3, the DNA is TGTGCCACCAGCAGAGTCACGGTCGGAGCTCTGGGGGCCAACGTCCTGACTTTC. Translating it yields CATSRVTVGALGANVLTF.